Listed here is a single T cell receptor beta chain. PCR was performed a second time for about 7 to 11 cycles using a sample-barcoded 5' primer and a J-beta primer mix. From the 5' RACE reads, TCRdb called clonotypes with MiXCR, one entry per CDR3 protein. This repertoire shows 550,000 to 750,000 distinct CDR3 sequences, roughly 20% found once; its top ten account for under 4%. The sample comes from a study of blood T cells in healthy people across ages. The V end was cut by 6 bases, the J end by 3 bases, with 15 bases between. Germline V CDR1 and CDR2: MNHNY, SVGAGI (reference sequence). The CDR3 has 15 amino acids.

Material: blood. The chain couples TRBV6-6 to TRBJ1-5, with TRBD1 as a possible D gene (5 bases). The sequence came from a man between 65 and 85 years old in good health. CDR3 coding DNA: TGTGCCAGCAGCCTGGGACGGAGAAACAATCAGCCCCAGCATTTT. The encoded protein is CASSLGRRNNQPQHF.